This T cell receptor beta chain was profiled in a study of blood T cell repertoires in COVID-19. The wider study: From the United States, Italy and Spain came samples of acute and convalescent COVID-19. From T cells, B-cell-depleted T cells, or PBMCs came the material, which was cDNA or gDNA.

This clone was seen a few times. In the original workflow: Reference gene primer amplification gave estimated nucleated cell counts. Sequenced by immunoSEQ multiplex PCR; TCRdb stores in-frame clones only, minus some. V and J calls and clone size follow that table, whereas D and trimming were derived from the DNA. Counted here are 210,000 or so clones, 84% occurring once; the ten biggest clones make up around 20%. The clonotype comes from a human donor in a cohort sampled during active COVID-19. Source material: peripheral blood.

CDR3 loop: CASTGHGDSNREQYF. Here the CDR3 DNA reads TGTGCCAGCACGGGCCACGGGGACTCCAACCGGGAGCAGTACTTC. This sequence joins TRBV5-6 and TRBJ2-7; a possible D gene is TRBD2 (6 bases). Trimming removed 6 bases at V and 7 bases at J, with 23 bases between. The CDR3 is 15 amino acids. Germline CDR1 SGHDT, CDR2 YYEEEE.